The 9 T cell receptor beta chains below were found in one sample sequenced in a study of shared clonotypes between healthy human individuals. TCRdb's table, derived via immunoSEQ multiplex PCR, lists solely in-frame clones and lacks some. Among approximately 470,000 clones, 81% were seen once, and the ten largest hold about 13%. Sequencing was performed on PBMCs. The receptor source for this set is a woman aged 40-49 years in good health. Some clones in this sample may be carry-over from other donors' samples.

CDR3 bases: TGCGCCAGCAGTCTGGTGATCAACACCGGGGAGCTGTTTTTT. Amino acid sequence: CASSLVINTGELFF. This chain joins TRBV10-1 and TRBJ2-2; D is uncertain. Trimming took 5 bases from V and 2 from J, leaving 9 bases between them. The CDR3 sequence is 14 residues long. Germline loops: CDR1 WNHNN, CDR2 SYGVQD (reference sequence).

This clone was recorded only once. The chain uses TRBV14 and TRBJ2-7; TRBD2 aligns across 10 bases. There are 14 residues in the CDR3. The J segment lost 6 bases and the V segment lost 4 bases, leaving 6 bases of the junction unmatched. The V gene's germline CDR1 is SGHDN and CDR2 FVKESK. CDR3 sequence reads: CASSRSGRVFEQYF. In nucleotides, the CDR3 is TGTGCCAGCAGCCGAAGCGGGAGGGTCTTCGAGCAGTACTTC. Drawing the rest from reference TRBV14 and TRBJ2-7, the complete variable domain is EAGVTQFPSHSVIEKGQTVTLRCDPISGHDNLYWYRRVMGKEIKFLLHFVKESKQDESGMPNNRFLAERTGGTYSTLKVQPAELEDSGVYFCASSRSGRVFEQYFGPGTRLTVT.

This clone was found once. Since a far larger clone is one base different, this is likely a read error. The sample carries other DNA sequences with the same CDR3. The chain recombines TRBV11-3 with TRBJ2-5, with TRBD2 matching 8 bases. The CDR3 loop spans 17 amino acids. Per the germline V gene, CDR1 is SGHNT and CDR2 is YENEEA. The DNA for the CDR3 is TGTGCAAGCAGCTCTAGCGGCACGGGAGGGCTGGAAGAGACCCAGTACTTC. Its protein product is CASSSSGTGGLEETQYF.

The chain joins TRBV7-9 to TRBJ2-3, with 8 bases that match TRBD2. Germline values: CDR1 SEHNR, CDR2 FQNEAQ (reference sequence). Trimming at V came to 0 bases and at J to 5 bases, leaving 4 bases not matched to a gene. This CDR3 is built from 15 residues. CDR3: CASSLASLAGDTQYF. The CDR3 nucleotides read TGTGCCAGCAGCTTAGCATCGCTAGCGGGAGATACGCAGTATTTT.

This clone appeared a few times. The rearrangement links TRBV4-2 to TRBJ2-7; TRBD2 aligns across 8 bases. CDR3 length: 14 amino acids. V gave up 3 bases and J gave up 3 bases; unmatched junction bases: 4. Germline loops: CDR1 LGHNA, CDR2 YNFKEQ. This chain's CDR3 is CASSQSAGVYEQYF. DNA for the CDR3: TGTGCCAGCAGCCAGTCAGCGGGAGTCTACGAGCAGTACTTC.

The V and J genes are TRBV11-2 and TRBJ2-7; D is unresolved. This CDR3 comprises 13 residues. The germline V gene encodes CDR1 SGHAT and CDR2 FQNNGV. Trimming left V 0 bases short and J 6 bases short, with 9 bases between. The CDR3 DNA reads TGTGCCAGCAGCTTAGATAGCCCTGGCGAGCAGTACTTC. It translates to CASSLDSPGEQYF.

V is TRBV11-2 and J is TRBJ1-1; 9 bases agree with TRBD1. From germline, CDR1 is SGHAT and CDR2 FQNNGV. Losses at the gene ends were 4 bases for V and 12 bases for J; bases not matched to a gene: 6. The CDR3 loop spans 12 amino acids. CDR3 sequence: CASSSDRGVPFF. The CDR3 DNA follows: TGTGCCAGCAGCTCGGACAGGGGAGTGCCTTTCTTT.

The CDR3 here is CAISELRSRNTEAFF. The CDR3 coding sequence is TGTGCCATCAGTGAGCTACGCTCCCGGAACACTGAAGCTTTCTTT. This chain connects TRBV10-3 to TRBJ1-1; D gene unclear. Germline CDR1 ENHRY, CDR2 SYGVKD. Trimming cost V 2 bases and J 1 base, with 11 bases left between them. This CDR3 spans 15 amino acids.

This clone has just one count. The chain joins TRBV28 to TRBJ1-1; D is uncertain. The CDR3 runs to 14 residues. From germline, CDR1 is MDHEN and CDR2 SYDVKM. V shed 6 bases and J shed 0 bases, with 11 bases lying between them. The DNA for the CDR3 is TGTGCCAGCAGATCCCCCAGCATGAACACTGAAGCTTTCTTT. Its translation is CASRSPSMNTEAFF.